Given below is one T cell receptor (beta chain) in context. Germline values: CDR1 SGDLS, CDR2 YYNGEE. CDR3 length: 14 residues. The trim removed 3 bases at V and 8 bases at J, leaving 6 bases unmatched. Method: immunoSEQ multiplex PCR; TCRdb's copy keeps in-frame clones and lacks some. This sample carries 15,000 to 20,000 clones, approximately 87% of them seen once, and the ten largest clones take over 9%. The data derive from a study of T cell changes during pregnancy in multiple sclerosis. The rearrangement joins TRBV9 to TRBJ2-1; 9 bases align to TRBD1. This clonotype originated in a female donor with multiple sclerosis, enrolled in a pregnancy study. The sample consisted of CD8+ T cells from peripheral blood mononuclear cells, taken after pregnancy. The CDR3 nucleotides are TGTGCCAGCAGCGCAGAACAGGGGGCGGATGAGCAGTTCTTC. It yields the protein CASSAEQGADEQFF.